Reported below is one T cell receptor beta chain. Data came from immunoSEQ multiplex PCR; TCRdb stores just in-frame clones and leaves some out. The sample lists approximately 170,000 clones, approximately 85% occurring once. The CDR3 loop spans 14 amino acids. The V end lost 7 bases, the J end lost 0 bases, and 10 bases lay between the germline ends. Looked up from germline, CDR1 is SNHLY and CDR2 is FYNNEI. The data originate from a study of blood T cell repertoires in COVID-19. This sequence was found in an elderly man with COVID-19, enrolled during active disease. V gene TRBV2 combines with J gene TRBJ2-4; D is perhaps TRBD1 (6 bases). Material: peripheral blood. In DNA form, the CDR3 reads TGTGCCAGCAAGGACAGTCTAGCCAAAAACATTCAGTACTTC. Protein sequence: CASKDSLAKNIQYF.